Below, 11 T cell receptor beta chains from the same sample are listed, as sequenced in a study of response to subunit inactivated influenza vaccine. TCRdb re-called the RT-PCR reads with MiXCR, one entry per CDR3 protein. The repertoire has 550,000 to 800,000 distinct CDR3 sequences, about 15% of them found once; the top ten carry 5.5% to 7%. The sequenced sample was PBMCs from blood, obtained around two weeks before vaccination. The source of these receptors is a man aged 50-60 years who received an inactivated influenza vaccine.

The chain couples TRBV28 to TRBJ2-3; TRBD1 matches at 7 bases. The CDR3 runs to 16 residues. Germline lookup yields CDR1 MDHEN and CDR2 SYDVKM. Germline trimming cut 6 bases from V and 1 base from J; bases unmatched to any gene: 10. In DNA, the CDR3 is TGTGCCAGCAGGCCAACCAACAGGGGAGGCACAGATACGCAGTATTTT. Its protein product is CASRPTNRGGTDTQYF. The full variable domain, its missing parts supplied by reference TRBV28 and TRBJ2-3, is DVKVTQSSRYLVKRTGEKVFLECVQDMDHENMFWYRQDPGLGLRLIYFSYDVKMKEKGDIPEGYSVSREKKERFSLILESASTNQTSMYLCASRPTNRGGTDTQYFGPGTRLTVL.

The genes are TRBV7-9 and TRBJ1-4; a possible D gene is TRBD1 (6 bases). The ends were cut back, 5 bases at V and 3 bases at J, with 16 bases in the middle. The V gene's germline CDR1 is SEHNR and CDR2 FQNEAQ (reference sequence). This CDR3 region has 16 residues. The DNA of the CDR3 is TGTGCCAGCAGCCCGCAGGGGATGAGGTCTAATGAAAAACTGTTTTTT. Its translation is CASSPQGMRSNEKLFF.

This clonotype was recorded a few times. This sequence joins TRBV5-1 and TRBJ2-3, with 7 bases that match TRBD2. The CDR3 loop spans 16 amino acids. Germline values: CDR1 SGHRS, CDR2 YFSETQ. V lost 3 bases to trimming and J lost 0 bases; unmatched junction nucleotides: 7. CDR3 residues: CASSSGAGTSTDTQYF. CDR3 DNA: TGCGCCAGCAGCTCAGGAGCGGGGACTAGCACAGATACGCAGTATTTT.

The rearrangement joins TRBV25-1 to TRBJ2-3; 10 bases line up with TRBD2. This CDR3 is 17 amino acids long. V shed 4 bases, J shed 1 base, and the junction held 8 bases outside the gene matches. The germline CDR1 and CDR2 sequences are MGHDK and SYGVNS. The CDR3: CASSASGSPIRTDTQYF. Here the CDR3 DNA reads TGTGCCAGCAGTGCTAGCGGGAGCCCCATTCGCACAGATACGCAGTATTTT.

This rearrangement joins TRBV28 to TRBJ2-6, with no clear D. The CDR3 has 16 residues. V was cut by 5 bases and J by 0 bases, with 11 bases left in between. The germline V gene has CDR1 MDHEN and CDR2 SYDVKM. In nucleotides, the CDR3 is TGTGCCAGCAGTCCTCTGATACACTCTGGGGCCAACGTCCTGACTTTC. The encoded protein is CASSPLIHSGANVLTF.

The chain carries TRBV28 and TRBJ2-1; 9 bases fit TRBD2. V lost 7 bases, J lost 4 bases, and 5 bases stayed unmatched. From germline, CDR1 is MDHEN and CDR2 SYDVKM. This CDR3 is 14 amino acids long. The CDR3 region is CASKRLAVYNEQFF. CDR3 coding DNA: TGTGCCAGCAAGAGACTAGCGGTATACAATGAGCAGTTCTTC.

CDR3 loop: CASSLAGVSPLHF. CDR3 nucleotide sequence: TGCGCCAGCAGCTTGGCGGGGGTTTCACCCCTCCACTTT. The rearrangement uses TRBV5-1 and TRBJ1-6; D is possibly TRBD1 (5 bases). CDR3 length: 13 amino acids. V shed 0 bases and J shed 9 bases, with 7 bases lying between them. Per the germline V gene, CDR1 is SGHRS and CDR2 is YFSETQ.

This clonotype was counted a few times. The V call is TRBV18, the J call TRBJ2-1; tentatively, D is TRBD2 (5 bases). The V end lost 2 bases, the J end lost 5 bases, and 13 bases lay between the germline ends. Germline V gene sequence: CDR1 KGHSH, CDR2 LQKENI. The CDR3 is 15 residues long. The CDR3 protein is CASSPSASSHNEQFF. For the CDR3, the DNA is TGTGCCAGCTCACCATCGGCTAGCAGCCACAATGAGCAGTTCTTC.

V gene TRBV28 combines with J gene TRBJ2-7; 10 positions agree with TRBD2. V trimming: 6 bases; J trimming: 2 bases; junction bases outside the gene matches: 4. CDR1 and CDR2 (germline): MDHEN, SYDVKM. The CDR3 is 14 residues long. The CDR3 DNA is TGTGCCAGCAGACTAGCGGGAAATACCTACGAGCAGTACTTC. Its translation: CASRLAGNTYEQYF.

This clonotype came up many times. The gene calls are TRBV28 and TRBJ1-1; D gene unclear. Looked up from germline, CDR1 is MDHEN and CDR2 is SYDVKM. V shed 0 bases and J shed 0 bases, with 11 bases lying between them. CDR3 size: 16 residues. The CDR3 sequence is CASSLWRYPMNTEAFF. CDR3 nucleotides: TGTGCCAGCAGTTTATGGAGGTACCCCATGAACACTGAAGCTTTCTTT.

This clonotype was seen ten or more times. The chain uses TRBV7-9 and TRBJ1-1; unclear D gene. This CDR3 is 12 amino acids long. Germline V gives CDR1 SEHNR, CDR2 FQNEAQ (reference sequence). Trimming left V 1 base short and J 5 bases short, with 5 bases between. The CDR3 is CASSLGPTEAFF. The CDR3, as DNA: TGTGCCAGCAGCTTAGGGCCGACTGAAGCTTTCTTT.